The entry below gives a single T cell receptor (beta chain) sequence along with its context. Its antigen is currently unknown. The sample is drawn from a study of T cell responses to AZD1222 COVID-19 vaccine. Study-level results: It should be noted that donors were predominantly white British and more often female, and clonal diversity was possibly underestimated. Spike-specific TCR breadth rose after two AZD1222 doses, and depth rose as well.

V dropped 6 bases and J dropped 5; count of bases not matched to a gene: 9. Looked up from germline, CDR1 is MDHEN and CDR2 is SYDVKM. The length of the CDR3 is 14 residues. This table comes from immunoSEQ multiplex PCR, and its TCRdb copy is limited to in-frame clones, with some not included. This sample has about 120,000 clones; 88% occur once, and the top ten carry around 19%. The genes are TRBV28 and TRBJ2-7; 8 bases align to TRBD2. This receptor was identified in an adult in good health. Sequenced material: peripheral blood, taken on day 0 of MenACWY control vaccination. CDR3 sequence (DNA): TGTGCCAGCAGCCCCCCGGGAGGGAGGGACGAGCAGTACTTC. Translation: CASSPPGGRDEQYF.